The 13 T cell receptor beta chains in this list originate from one sample, sequenced in a study of regulatory T cells in long-lasting Graves disease (dated by TCRdb to the early 2020s). Library method: multiplex PCR. TCRdb records Illumina HiSeq 4000 as the sequencer. TCR beta libraries were built with iRepertoire HTBI primers and Arm-PCR amplification of CDR3 regions. TCRdb trimmed public reads at Q25 via fastp, called clones via MiXCR and kept in-frame beta chains. Every CDR3 protein is listed once, alongside the most common genes and DNA of its rows. Present in this sample are hundreds of thousands of distinct CDR3 sequences, 16% of which were seen just once. The ten largest make up just under 30% of the sample. The time point label corresponds to: newly diagnosed GD, antithyroid drugs for less than 3 months. For both TCR sequencing and RNA sequencing, RNA was extracted from PBMCs using TRIzol.

These same records also appear under a second study, on T cells in Graves' hyperthyroidism and ophthalmopathy.

Source: peripheral blood mononuclear cells (PBMCs), taken at new diagnosis, from a patient treated with antithyroid drugs. These receptors came from a man aged 40-50 years with Graves disease. Donor details come from another sample of the same person, matched by shared clones.

V and J are TRBV19 and TRBJ1-2, with D perhaps TRBD1 (5 bases). Germline assignment: CDR1 LNHDA and CDR2 SQIVND (reference sequence). V lost 6 bases, J lost 2 bases, and 16 bases lay in between. The CDR3 length is 15 residues. As DNA, the CDR3 is TGTGCCAGTAGCATCGCCGGGGGTGACAACTATGGCTACACCTTC. It is translated as CASSIAGGDNYGYTF.

This clonotype has only a few counts. The chain joins TRBV24-1 to TRBJ2-5; D is perhaps TRBD1 (6 bases). The CDR3 spans 16 residues. The germline V gene encodes CDR1 KGHDR and CDR2 SFDVKD. V shed 3 bases and J shed 3 bases, with 16 bases lying between them. The CDR3: CATSDAAPDRKETQYF. The CDR3 nucleotides are TGTGCCACCAGTGATGCCGCGCCGGACAGAAAAGAGACCCAGTACTTC.

This clonotype was counted ten times or more. This chain joins TRBV27 and TRBJ1-1; tentative D call: TRBD1 (5 bases). The CDR3 consists of 15 residues. V gave up 3 bases and J gave up 0 bases, with 11 bases separating them. Germline CDR1 MNHEY, CDR2 SMNVEV (reference sequence). The CDR3 loop is CASSFRTPMNTEAFF. Here the CDR3 DNA reads TGTGCCAGCAGTTTCCGGACACCTATGAACACTGAAGCTTTCTTT.

Worth noting for this clonotype: A much more abundant neighbour one base away suggests this may be a read error. This rearrangement joins TRBV12-5 to TRBJ1-1; TRBD1 matches 12 bases. CDR1 is LGHNT, CDR2 FRNRAP, per germline. The CDR3 contains 20 residues. The trim removed 3 bases at V and 5 bases at J, leaving 19 bases unmatched. The CDR3 DNA reads TGTGCTAGTGGTTTACATCGGGGACAGGGGGCGTGTTATTATAGGACTGAAGCTTTCTTT. Its protein product is CASGLHRGQGACYYRTEAFF.

The chain employs TRBV9 and TRBJ2-3; 12 nucleotides match TRBD2. CDR3 length: 18 residues. Losses at the gene ends were 1 base for V and 2 bases for J; bases not matched to a gene: 8. Germline loops: CDR1 SGDLS, CDR2 YYNGEE. The CDR3 DNA reads as TGTGCCAGCAGCGTAACCGCCGGACTAGCGGGGAACACAGATACGCAGTATTTT. It yields the protein CASSVTAGLAGNTDTQYF.

This clonotype was seen ten or more times. This rearrangement joins TRBV7-3 to TRBJ2-1; 7 bases agree with TRBD2. The trim removed 3 bases at V and 7 bases at J, leaving 9 bases unmatched. The CDR3 sequence is 15 residues long. Per the germline V gene, CDR1 is SGHTA and CDR2 is FQGTGA. CDR3 sequence: CASSFTAGDENEQFF. The DNA of the CDR3 is TGTGCCAGCAGCTTTACGGCGGGGGATGAGAATGAGCAGTTCTTC.

This clonotype was seen a few times. This sequence joins TRBV12-3 or TRBV12-4 and TRBJ2-3; D could derive from TRBD1 or TRBD2 (5 bases each). Between the trimmed V and J ends, which lost 3 bases and 6 bases, there was a span of 19 bases. The CDR3 runs 16 residues. For the CDR3, the DNA is TGTGCCAGCAGTTTCAGGAGAGGGGTTGGACGGGATACGCAGTATTTT. Translation: CASSFRRGVGRDTQYF.

As for this clonotype: Given a much more abundant clone one base away, this may be a read error. The V gene is TRBV27, the J gene TRBJ2-4; tentative D call: TRBD1 (6 bases). Trimming shortened V by 8 bases and J by 8 bases, and 13 bases separated the two germline ends. CDR1 is MNHEY and CDR2 is SMNVEV in the germline V gene (reference sequence). CDR3 size: 12 residues. The CDR3 region is CASGLQGDIQYF. DNA for the CDR3: TGTGCCAGCGGATTACAGGGAGACATTCAGTACTTC.

Only a few counts were recorded for this clonotype. This chain joins TRBV2 and TRBJ2-1, with TRBD2 identical over 10 bases. The CDR3 loop spans 16 amino acids. With 6 bases clipped from V and 10 bases from J, the junction kept 15 bases outside the gene matches. Germline assignment: CDR1 SNHLY and CDR2 FYNNEI. In DNA form, the CDR3 reads TGTGCCAGCAGGGTTAGCGGGGGGATACGCTTTGGGGAGCAGTTCTTC. The encoded protein is CASRVSGGIRFGEQFF. The variable domain in full, with the rest retrieved from reference TRBV2 and TRBJ2-1, is EPEVTQTPSHQVTQMGQEVILRCVPISNHLYFYWYRQILGQKVEFLVSFYNNEISEKSEIFDDQFSVERPDGSNFTLKIRSTKLEDSAMYFCASRVSGGIRFGEQFFGPGTRLTVL.

This clonotype has a single count. The junction does not match germline at one end; this may be a read error. The CDR3 sequence is CSPYHRGEETQHF. CDR3 bases: TGCAGTCCATATCATCGGGGGGAGGAGACCCAGCACTTC. V is TRBV20-1 and J is TRBJ2-5, with 7 bases fitting TRBD2. The CDR3 contains 13 residues. Germline CDR1 reads DFQATT; CDR2 reads SNEGSKA (reference sequence).

This clonotype was picked up a small number of times. V usage is TRBV29-1 and J usage is TRBJ1-1, with D perhaps TRBD1 (5 bases). The CDR3 is 14 residues long. V gave up 4 bases and J gave up 5 bases, with 17 bases separating them. Germline lookup yields CDR1 SQVTM and CDR2 ANQGSEA. As DNA, the CDR3 is TGCAGCGTTGTTAGACAGAGCGTGACGACTGAAGCTTTCTTT. Translating it yields CSVVRQSVTTEAFF.

The table lists this clonotype with many counts. The gene calls are TRBV28 and TRBJ2-7; 7 bases agree with TRBD1. CDR3 length equals 13 residues. Germline values: CDR1 MDHEN, CDR2 SYDVKM. V was pared by 10 bases and J by 3 bases, with 9 bases of the junction left unmatched. Written as DNA, the CDR3 is TGTGCCACCAGAAGGGACAGAATCTACGAGCAGTACTTC. Amino acid sequence: CATRRDRIYEQYF.

This clonotype has a count of ten or more. The gene calls are TRBV19 and TRBJ1-2; 7 bases match TRBD1. Germline V gene data show CDR1 as LNHDA and CDR2 as SQIVND (reference sequence). This CDR3 is built from 15 residues. After removal of 4 bases from V and 4 bases from J, the junction contained 9 bases not matched to a gene. The CDR3 region has the DNA TGTGCCAGTAGTAAAGGACAGGCCACATCCTATGGCTACACCTTC. Translation gives CASSKGQATSYGYTF.